A selection of T cell receptor beta chains follows, all from one sample in a study of post-analysis software for immune sequencing data. TCRdb fed the PCR reads into MiXCR, producing one record per CDR3 protein. Of about 820,000 distinct CDR3 sequences listed, roughly 58% were seen once; the top ten hold about 4.5%. The specimen sequenced was blood. The source is a girl between 10 and 17 years old with multiple sclerosis. CDR3s include the opening cysteine and the closing phenylalanine or tryptophan. A D gene is named only where the DNA matches it firmly. Size values are once, few and many counts, or a class for expanded clones, and some rows have none.

CDR3nt | CDR3aa | abundance | j_gene | v_gene | d_gene
TGCAGCGTGGTTGCCCAGAGCTCCTACAATGAGCAGTTCTTC | CSVVAQSSYNEQFF | . | TRBJ2-1 | TRBV29-1 | .
TGCAGTGCCTGGGAAAATGAGCAGTTCTTC | CSAWENEQFF | few | TRBJ2-1 | TRBV20-1 | .
TGTGCCAGCAGCCAACCGGTGTTAAGGGGCGACAATGAGCAGTTCTTC | CASSQPVLRGDNEQFF | . | TRBJ2-1 | TRBV3-1 | .
TGTGCCAGCAGCCCGACTCCCCTAGCGGGGGGGCCGAATATAGCCAAAAACATTCAGTACTTC | CASSPTPLAGGPNIAKNIQYF | . | TRBJ2-4 | TRBV11-2 | TRBD2
TGTGCCAGCAGCTCTAGCGGGAGGGCCTTATACGAGCAGTACTTC | CASSSSGRALYEQYF | . | TRBJ2-7 | TRBV7-2 | TRBD2
TGCAGCGGTGGGAGCGTATGGGGGGAGACCTACAATGAGCAGTTCTTC | CSGGSVWGETYNEQFF | once | TRBJ2-1 | TRBV29-1 | .
TGTGCCAGCAGCCTTCGGACTAGCGGGAGGGCCGATGAGCAGTTCTTC | CASSLRTSGRADEQFF | few | TRBJ2-1 | TRBV3-1 | TRBD2
TGCAGCGTTTTTCGACTAGCGGGGGGCACAGATACGCAGTATTTT | CSVFRLAGGTDTQYF | . | TRBJ2-3 | TRBV29-1 | TRBD2
TGTGCCAGCTCACCACTACAGGATACCTACGAGCAGTACTTC | CASSPLQDTYEQYF | . | TRBJ2-7 | TRBV18 | .
TGTGCCAGCAGTTACAGGGCGGACACCGGGGAGCTGTTTTTT | CASSYRADTGELFF | . | TRBJ2-2 | TRBV27 | .
TGCAGTGCTAGAATCACCGGCTATGGCTACACCTTC | CSARITGYGYTF | . | TRBJ1-2 | TRBV20-1 | .
TGCGCCAGCAGCCAGAAAGAGACCCAGTACTTC | CASSQKETQYF | few | TRBJ2-5 | TRBV5-1 | .
TGTGCCTGGGGCCGGGACAGTGAGGAAGCTTTCTTT | CAWGRDSEEAFF | . | TRBJ1-1 | TRBV30 | TRBD1
TGCAGTGCTCAACTGACTAGCGGGATAAGCTCCTACAATGAGCAGTTCTTC | CSAQLTSGISSYNEQFF | . | TRBJ2-1 | TRBV20-1 | TRBD2
TGTGCCAGCAGTACAGGGGAGCGCACAGATACGCAGTATTTT | CASSTGERTDTQYF | . | TRBJ2-3 | TRBV12-3/TRBV12-4 | TRBD1
TGCAGCGGGCCGTCCGACGCCTACAATGAGCAGTTCTTC | CSGPSDAYNEQFF | . | TRBJ2-1 | TRBV29-1 | .
TGTGCCAGCAGTCCCCCTCTGGAGGGCTCCGGTGAGCAGTTCTTC | CASSPPLEGSGEQFF | few | TRBJ2-1 | TRBV12-3/TRBV12-4 | .
TGCGCCAGTACACCAAGCGTGGGAAACACCTACGAGCAGTACTTC | CASTPSVGNTYEQYF | . | TRBJ2-7 | TRBV5-1 | .
TGTGCCAGCAGTGAAGGAGAAGGGTCCTACGAGCAGTACTTC | CASSEGEGSYEQYF | many | TRBJ2-7 | TRBV6-1 | .
TGTGCCAGCAGCCCGAGCGGAGGGATCACTGAAGCTTTCTTT | CASSPSGGITEAFF | . | TRBJ1-1 | TRBV9 | .
TGTGCCAGCAGCCAAGGTTCCGCGGGGAGCGGGAGTGTATCCGGGGAGCTGTTTTTT | CASSQGSAGSGSVSGELFF | few | TRBJ2-2 | TRBV4-2 | TRBD2
TGCAGTGCTAGCCAGACAGGTTTAAACACTGAAGCTTTCTTT | CSASQTGLNTEAFF | few | TRBJ1-1 | TRBV20-1 | .
TGTGCCAGCAGCTTAGTTTCTTCGGAGGCCAAAAACATTCGGTACTTC | CASSLVSSEAKNIRYF | . | TRBJ2-4 | TRBV7-2 | .
TGTGCCAGCACCCCCTGGGACATGCGGCTTAACACTGAAGCTTTCTTT | CASTPWDMRLNTEAFF | . | TRBJ1-1 | TRBV7-9 | .